These T cell receptor beta chains were read from a single sample in a study of cytotoxic CD8 clonotypes in ibrutinib-treated CLL. Generated by immunoSEQ multiplex PCR, the TCRdb table keeps only in-frame clones and is missing some. The table records about 140,000 clones, around 93% of them present only once. Specimen: PBMCs, collected after 12 months of ibrutinib treatment. The source of these receptors is a human donor with chronic lymphocytic leukemia. The CDR3 runs from the conserved cysteine through the conserved F or W. The D gene is left open where the match is weak. Expanded clones are given a class, and other clones once, few, many or no size at all.

v_call	clone_size	d_call	j_call	cdr3_aa	cdr3_nt
TRBV12-5	NA	NA	TRBJ2-2	CASGFGLGGNTGELFF	TGTGCTAGTGGTTTCGGACTGGGAGGTAACACCGGGGAGCTGTTTTTT
TRBV19	NA	NA	TRBJ1-4	CASSISLGLNEKLFF	TGTGCCAGTAGTATCTCCCTGGGACTTAATGAAAAACTGTTTTTT
TRBV10-1	NA	TRBD2	TRBJ2-7	CASSALTGGPYEQYF	TGCGCCAGCAGTGCTCTGACGGGAGGGCCCTACGAGCAGTACTTC
TRBV7-9	NA	NA	TRBJ2-5	CASSFGSETQYF	TGTGCCAGCAGCTTCGGATCAGAGACCCAGTACTTC
TRBV11-1	NA	NA	TRBJ2-7	CASSEPGYEQYF	TGTGCCAGCAGCGAACCAGGCTACGAGCAGTACTTC
TRBV28	NA	NA	TRBJ2-7	CASRRHGDRAYEQYF	TGTGCCAGCCGCCGGCACGGAGACCGAGCCTACGAGCAGTACTTC
TRBV28	NA	NA	TRBJ2-6	CASSLLMTGASGANVLTF	TGTGCCAGCAGTTTACTAATGACAGGCGCCTCTGGGGCCAACGTCCTGACTTTC
TRBV13	NA	NA	TRBJ1-1	CASARRGGITEAFF	TGTGCCAGCGCCCGGAGGGGGGGCATCACTGAAGCTTTCTTT
TRBV19	NA	NA	TRBJ1-1	CASSKIGDMNTEAFF	TGTGCCAGTAGTAAAATAGGAGACATGAACACTGAAGCTTTCTTT
TRBV5-1	NA	NA	TRBJ2-7	CASTGSYEQYF	TGCGCCAGCACCGGATCCTACGAGCAGTACTTC
TRBV5-8	NA	NA	TRBJ1-4	CASSYGFWEKLFF	TGTGCCAGCAGTTACGGGTTTTGGGAAAAACTGTTTTTT
TRBV7-2	once	TRBD2	TRBJ2-1	CASSLRLAGGGYNEQFF	TGTGCCAGCAGCTTAAGACTAGCGGGCGGAGGGTACAATGAGCAGTTCTTC
TRBV9	NA	NA	TRBJ2-2	CASSAGWAWRDTGELFF	TGTGCCAGCAGCGCGGGATGGGCTTGGCGGGACACCGGGGAGCTGTTTTTT
TRBV25-1	NA	TRBD2	TRBJ2-3	CASSVPGTSPDTQYF	TGTGCCAGCAGTGTGCCTGGGACTAGCCCAGATACGCAGTATTTT
TRBV10-3	NA	NA	TRBJ2-1	CAISVGTMYNEQFF	TGTGCCATCAGTGTGGGGACAATGTACAATGAGCAGTTCTTC
TRBV28	once	TRBD1	TRBJ2-7	CASSLFGTGVEQYF	TGTGCCAGCAGTTTATTCGGGACAGGCGTCGAGCAGTACTTC
TRBV5-1	NA	NA	TRBJ2-1	CASSGPGLINEQFF	TGCGCCAGCAGCGGGCCGGGACTCATAAATGAGCAGTTCTTC
TRBV28	NA	NA	TRBJ2-7	CASSTPASYEQYF	TGTGCCAGCAGCACTCCCGCGTCGTACGAGCAGTACTTC
TRBV6-4	NA	TRBD2	TRBJ2-1	CASSETSGRGYNEQFF	TGTGCCAGCAGTGAAACTAGCGGGAGGGGGTATAATGAGCAGTTCTTC
TRBV6-5	NA	TRBD1	TRBJ1-4	CASSDRATNEKLFF	TGTGCCAGCAGCGACAGGGCAACTAATGAAAAACTGTTTTTT
TRBV5-1	NA	NA	TRBJ2-5	CASTESQETQYF	TGCGCCAGCACCGAAAGTCAGGAGACCCAGTACTTC
TRBV6-5	few	NA	TRBJ2-7	CASSHLYEQYF	TGTGCCAGCAGTCACCTCTACGAGCAGTACTTC
TRBV30	NA	NA	TRBJ1-2	CAWSVPGVIGYGYTF	TGTGCCTGGAGTGTACCAGGGGTGATCGGCTATGGCTACACCTTC
TRBV29-1	NA	NA	TRBJ1-2	CSVGGAEAGYTF	TGCAGCGTTGGAGGGGCAGAGGCGGGCTACACCTTC
TRBV21-1	few	NA	TRBJ1-5	CASSTFQPQHF	TGTGCCAGCAGCACCTTTCAGCCCCAGCATTTT
TRBV5-1	NA	NA	TRBJ2-1	CASSLADISEQFF	TGCGCCAGCAGCTTGGCCGATATTAGTGAGCAGTTCTTC
TRBV30	NA	NA	TRBJ2-7	CAWSLGVTSYEQYF	TGTGCCTGGAGTTTAGGAGTAACGTCGTACGAGCAGTACTTC
TRBV6-6	NA	NA	TRBJ2-5	CASTSGHTLVTQYF	TGTGCCAGCACCTCAGGACATACCTTGGTGACCCAGTACTTC
TRBV5-4	NA	TRBD1	TRBJ1-2	CASSIQGVDGYTF	TGTGCCAGCAGCATACAGGGGGTGGATGGCTACACCTTC
TRBV9	NA	TRBD1	TRBJ2-4	CASSGLSMTGRAKNIQYF	TGTGCCAGCAGCGGCCTCTCAATGACAGGGAGAGCCAAAAACATTCAGTACTTC
TRBV9	NA	TRBD2	TRBJ2-1	CASSVRGSYNEQFF	TGTGCCAGCAGCGTACGCGGGAGCTACAATGAGCAGTTCTTC
TRBV5-1	NA	TRBD2	TRBJ2-1	CASSFGWEGPHEQFF	TGCGCCAGCAGCTTTGGGTGGGAGGGCCCCCATGAGCAGTTCTTC
TRBV10-3	NA	NA	TRBJ2-2	CAISESLGPRASGELFF	TGTGCCATCAGTGAGTCTTTGGGACCCAGGGCGTCCGGGGAGCTGTTTTTT
TRBV5-1	NA	NA	TRBJ1-1	CASSLVPDKNTEAFF	TGCGCCAGCAGCTTGGTCCCGGACAAGAACACTGAAGCTTTCTTT
TRBV7-3	NA	TRBD1	TRBJ2-7	CASSTNRGASYEQYF	TGTGCCAGCAGCACAAACAGGGGGGCCTCCTACGAGCAGTACTTC
TRBV7-2	NA	NA	TRBJ2-7	CASSLSRQLSYEQYF	TGTGCCAGCAGCTTATCGAGACAGCTCTCCTACGAGCAGTACTTC
TRBV23-1	NA	NA	TRBJ1-1	CASSQSIKVPTFEAFF	TGCGCCAGCAGTCAATCGATTAAGGTGCCTACCTTTGAAGCTTTCTTT
TRBV27	NA	NA	TRBJ1-2	CASRPVGYTF	TGTGCCAGCAGGCCCGTCGGCTACACCTTC
TRBV6-6	NA	NA	TRBJ2-2	CASSYSKEGSGELFF	TGTGCCAGCAGTTACTCCAAGGAGGGTTCAGGGGAGCTGTTTTTT
TRBV5-1	NA	TRBD2	TRBJ2-4	CASSLFVAGGLAKNIQYF	TGCGCCAGCAGCTTGTTCGTCGCGGGAGGACTAGCCAAAAACATTCAGTACTTC
TRBV7-6	NA	TRBD1	TRBJ2-5	CASSLQSGTGQETQYF	TGTGCCAGCAGCCTACAATCCGGGACAGGCCAAGAGACCCAGTACTTC
TRBV11-2	NA	TRBD2	TRBJ2-2	CASSSLLAGVTGELFF	TGTGCCAGCAGCTCGTTACTAGCGGGAGTAACCGGGGAGCTGTTTTTT
TRBV7-2	NA	TRBD2	TRBJ2-7	CASSLGSYGTSGRASEQYF	TGTGCCAGCAGCTTAGGCAGCTACGGGACTAGCGGGAGGGCCTCCGAGCAGTACTTC
TRBV10-3	NA	NA	TRBJ2-7	CAISESIGGLAYEQYF	TGTGCCATCAGTGAGTCAATTGGGGGTCTCGCCTACGAGCAGTACTTC
TRBV6-5	NA	NA	TRBJ1-1	CASKRVNTEAFF	TGTGCCAGCAAGCGGGTGAACACTGAAGCTTTCTTT
TRBV28	few	NA	TRBJ2-7	CASSLVGRARIGEQYF	TGTGCCAGCAGTTTAGTGGGCAGGGCCCGTATCGGAGAGCAGTACTTC
TRBV7-9	NA	TRBD1	TRBJ1-5	CASSSVKTGASNQPQHF	TGTGCCAGCAGCTCCGTTAAGACAGGGGCCAGCAATCAGCCCCAGCATTTT
TRBV27	NA	TRBD2	TRBJ2-2	CASKTDAGAGELFF	TGTGCCAGCAAGACGGACGCGGGGGCCGGGGAGCTGTTTTTT
TRBV28	NA	NA	TRBJ1-1	CASSFGGPGTEAFF	TGTGCCAGCAGTTTTGGGGGGCCTGGGACTGAAGCTTTCTTT
TRBV29-1	NA	NA	TRBJ2-3	CSVRVSVTDTQYF	TGCAGCGTTCGGGTTTCCGTCACAGATACGCAGTATTTT
TRBV5-1	NA	NA	TRBJ2-3	CASSRGEKGEDTQYF	TGCGCCAGCAGCCGCGGGGAGAAAGGGGAAGATACGCAGTATTTT
TRBV19	NA	TRBD1	TRBJ1-2	CASSLDRIYYGYTF	TGTGCCAGTAGTTTGGACAGGATTTACTATGGCTACACCTTC
TRBV5-1	NA	TRBD1	TRBJ2-3	CASSSQGQGHTDTQYF	TGCGCCAGCAGCTCTCAAGGACAGGGTCATACAGATACGCAGTATTTT
TRBV28	NA	NA	TRBJ2-2	CASSLPQGFTGELFF	TGTGCCAGCAGTCTCCCACAGGGATTCACCGGGGAGCTGTTTTTT
TRBV19	few	NA	TRBJ1-1	CASRNSDGNTEAFF	TGTGCCAGTAGGAACTCGGACGGGAACACTGAAGCTTTCTTT
TRBV30	NA	NA	TRBJ1-4	CAWSPGFEKLFF	TGTGCCTGGAGTCCAGGGTTCGAAAAACTGTTTTTT
TRBV5-1	NA	TRBD2	TRBJ2-1	CASSLAAGGMDEQFF	TGCGCCAGCAGCTTGGCAGCGGGAGGGATGGATGAGCAGTTCTTC
TRBV19	NA	TRBD2	TRBJ2-7	CASSISSGSSYEQYF	TGTGCCAGTAGTATATCCAGCGGGAGCTCCTACGAGCAGTACTTC
TRBV9	NA	TRBD2	TRBJ2-2	CASSGRLAEANTGELFF	TGTGCCAGCAGCGGGCGACTAGCGGAAGCGAACACCGGGGAGCTGTTTTTT